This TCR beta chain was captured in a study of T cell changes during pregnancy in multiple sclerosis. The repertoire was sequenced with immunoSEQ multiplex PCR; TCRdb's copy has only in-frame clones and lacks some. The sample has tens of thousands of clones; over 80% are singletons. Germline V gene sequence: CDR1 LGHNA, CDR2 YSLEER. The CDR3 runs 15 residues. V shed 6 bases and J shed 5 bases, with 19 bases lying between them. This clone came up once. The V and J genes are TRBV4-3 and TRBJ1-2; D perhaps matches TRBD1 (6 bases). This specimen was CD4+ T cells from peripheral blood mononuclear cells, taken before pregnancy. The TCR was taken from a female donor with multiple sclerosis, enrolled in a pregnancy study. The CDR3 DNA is TGCGCCAGCAGTCCTACGACAGGATCCCTTTATGGCTACACCTTC. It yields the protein CASSPTTGSLYGYTF.